One sample yielded the 30 T cell receptor beta chains listed below, sequenced in a study of blood T cell repertoires in COVID-19. Some clones are missing from TCRdb's copy, which holds only in-frame ones; the method was immunoSEQ multiplex PCR. The table has about 270,000 clones, around 87% seen once; the top ten hold under 3%. What was sequenced was PBMCs or T cells enriched from blood (not recorded which). The receptors were sampled from a woman aged 18-29 years who had recovered from COVID-19.

This clone showed up just once. The chain has TRBV6-2 or TRBV6-3 and TRBJ1-2; 9 nucleotides agree with TRBD1. The V and J ends lost 4 bases and 5 bases, in that order; junction bases with no gene match: 5. The CDR3 length is 14 residues. Germline assignment: CDR1 MNHEY and CDR2 SVGEGT. CDR3: CASSSRDRVYGYTF. For the CDR3, the DNA is TGTGCCAGCAGTTCCCGGGACAGGGTTTATGGCTACACCTTC.

The gene calls are TRBV30 and TRBJ1-2; 7 nucleotides line up with TRBD1. The ends lost 8 bases at V and 2 bases at J; junction bases unmatched: 8. This CDR3 is built from 13 residues. CDR1 is GTSNPN and CDR2 is SVGIG in the germline V gene (reference sequence). CDR3 nucleotides: TGTGCCGGAGTGGACAGGCCCAACTATGGCTACACCTTC. This codes for CAGVDRPNYGYTF.

The DNA of the CDR3 is TGTGCCAGCACTCGAGGGAGTGCCACTGAAGCTTTCTTT. This gives the protein CASTRGSATEAFF. The J gene is TRBJ1-1, the V gene TRBV6-5; no clear D. CDR3 length equals 13 residues. The germline V gene encodes CDR1 MNHEY and CDR2 SVGAGI. V was pared by 7 bases and J by 4 bases, with 13 bases between.

V is TRBV30 and J is TRBJ1-4, with D perhaps TRBD1 (5 bases). The CDR3 runs 15 residues. V was cut by 4 bases and J by 5 bases, with 17 bases left in between. Germline assignment: CDR1 GTSNPN and CDR2 SVGIG (reference sequence). The CDR3 loop reads CAWNPQGLPNEKLFF. In DNA form, the CDR3 reads TGTGCCTGGAACCCCCAGGGCCTACCAAATGAAAAACTGTTTTTT.

Only a few counts were recorded for this clone. The rearrangement joins TRBV5-1 to TRBJ1-2; 8 nucleotides align to TRBD1. Germline loops: CDR1 SGHRS, CDR2 YFSETQ. The trim removed 0 bases at V and 5 bases at J, leaving 15 bases unmatched. The CDR3 runs to 18 residues. This CDR3 is CASSLAGGTGGFSYGYTF. Here the CDR3 DNA reads TGCGCCAGCAGCTTGGCTGGGGGGACAGGCGGTTTTTCTTATGGCTACACCTTC.

The V gene is TRBV2, the J gene TRBJ1-2, with D possibly being TRBD1 (5 bases). Deletions cut 6 bases from V and 5 bases from J, with 13 bases between. Germline assignment: CDR1 SNHLY and CDR2 FYNNEI. CDR3 length equals 13 residues. The CDR3 DNA reads as TGTGCCAGCAGCGCGGACACTTGGTATGGCTACACCTTC. The encoded protein is CASSADTWYGYTF.

J is TRBJ1-4 and V is TRBV2; D might be TRBD1 (5 bases). The germline V gene encodes CDR1 SNHLY and CDR2 FYNNEI. Trimming stripped 3 bases from V and 12 bases from J, with 20 bases between. The CDR3 runs 15 residues. The CDR3 nucleotides read TGTGCCAGCAGTGAGACGACAGCCCGTAAAAAGGAACTGTTTTTT. Its translation is CASSETTARKKELFF. The variable domain in full, with the rest retrieved from reference TRBV2 and TRBJ1-4, is EPEVTQTPSHQVTQMGQEVILRCVPISNHLYFYWYRQILGQKVEFLVSFYNNEISEKSEIFDDQFSVERPDGSNFTLKIRSTKLEDSAMYFCASSETTARKKELFFGSGTQLSVL.

The V call is TRBV3-1 (or the pseudogene TRBV3-2), the J call TRBJ2-3; a possible D gene is TRBD2 (6 bases). Germline V gives CDR1 LGHDT, CDR2 YNNKEL (reference sequence). The CDR3 sequence is 15 residues long. The V end was cut by 4 bases, the J end by 5 bases, with 16 bases between. The CDR3 bases are TGTGCCAGCAGCCTAATCGGGGGAGTGCGAGATACGCAGTATTTT. Its protein product is CASSLIGGVRDTQYF.

V usage is TRBV2 and J usage is TRBJ1-3; no definite D call. The CDR3 length is 16 residues. Looked up from germline, CDR1 is SNHLY and CDR2 is FYNNEI. Between the trimmed V and J ends, which lost 7 bases and 0 bases, there was a span of 16 bases. Here the CDR3 DNA reads TGTGCCAGCACCCAAGCGGGCATCGTCTCTGGAAACACCATATATTTT. Protein: CASTQAGIVSGNTIYF.

The chain is built from TRBV5-4 and TRBJ2-1, with 9 positions matching TRBD1. The CDR3 runs to 15 residues. Looked up from germline, CDR1 is SGHNT and CDR2 is YYREEE (reference sequence). Trimming removed 4 bases from V and 4 bases from J; junction bases left unmatched: 6. CDR3 in DNA: TGTGCCAGCAGCCCGGACAGGGGCAGGTACAATGAGCAGTTCTTC. Translation: CASSPDRGRYNEQFF.

This clone is a singleton in its sample. This chain uses TRBV29-1 with TRBJ2-5; tentatively, D is TRBD1 (6 bases). The CDR3 has 13 amino acids. The germline V gene encodes CDR1 SQVTM and CDR2 ANQGSEA. V shed 3 bases and J shed 5 bases, with 13 bases lying between them. The CDR3 here is CSVEGTRRETQYF. Written as DNA, the CDR3 is TGCAGCGTTGAGGGGACAAGGAGGGAGACCCAGTACTTC.

This chain joins TRBV4-1 and TRBJ2-5; D is unclear. V was trimmed by 0 bases and J by 2 bases, leaving 10 bases between them. The CDR3 is 15 residues long. The germline V gene encodes CDR1 MGHRA and CDR2 YSYEKL. CDR3 DNA sequence: TGCGCCAGCAGCCAAGAGGGCTTAGTTCAAGAGACCCAGTACTTC. Its translation: CASSQEGLVQETQYF.

The rearrangement uses TRBV19 and TRBJ1-3; no reliable D call. The V gene lost 3 bases and the J gene lost 0 bases, with 6 bases spanning the gap. The CDR3 contains 14 residues. Germline loops: CDR1 LNHDA, CDR2 SQIVND (reference sequence). The CDR3 sequence: CASSMAYSGNTIYF. In DNA, the CDR3 is TGTGCCAGTAGTATGGCTTACTCTGGAAACACCATATATTTT.

V is TRBV5-1 and J is TRBJ1-1; maybe TRBD1 (6 bases). The CDR3 is 14 amino acids. Trimming left V 4 bases short and J 1 base short, with 11 bases between. Germline-derived CDR1 and CDR2 are SGHRS and YFSETQ. The CDR3: CASSTGQPNTEAFF. The CDR3 region has the DNA TGCGCCAGCAGCACGGGACAACCGAACACTGAAGCTTTCTTT.

The rearrangement joins TRBV5-4 to TRBJ2-7; the D gene is possibly TRBD2 (5 bases). There are 13 residues in the CDR3. Per germline, CDR1 SGHNT and CDR2 YYREEE (reference sequence). Between the trimmed V and J ends, which lost 0 bases and 3 bases, there was a span of 7 bases. The DNA for the CDR3 is TGTGCCAGCAGCTTGGGGACTCTCTACGAGCAGTACTTC. Translated, it gives CASSLGTLYEQYF.

The V and J genes are TRBV27 and TRBJ1-2, with D possibly TRBD1 on 5 matching bases. This CDR3 spans 12 amino acids. The V gene's germline CDR1 is MNHEY and CDR2 SMNVEV (reference sequence). V lost 5 bases, J lost 7 bases, and 11 bases lay in between. DNA for the CDR3: TGTGCCAGCAGTCCCGACAGAGGTGGCTACACCTTC. As protein: CASSPDRGGYTF.

The rearrangement joins TRBV27 to TRBJ2-6; D is possibly TRBD2 (7 bases). The CDR3 extends over 18 amino acids. Germline CDR1 is MNHEY and CDR2 is SMNVEV (reference sequence). Trimming removed 4 bases from V and 1 base from J, with 17 bases in between. CDR3 protein: CASSSLGEGESGANVLTF. CDR3 bases: TGTGCCAGCAGTTCACTAGGGGAGGGGGAATCTGGGGCCAACGTCCTGACTTTC.

The chain couples TRBV19 to TRBJ1-3, with D perhaps TRBD1 (5 bases). Germline V CDR1 and CDR2: LNHDA, SQIVND (reference sequence). The CDR3 contains 18 residues. The V end lost 3 bases, the J end lost 2 bases, and 20 bases lay between the germline ends. The CDR3 loop is CASSIRADRHRAGNTIYF. Written as DNA, the CDR3 is TGTGCCAGTAGTATTCGGGCCGACAGACATAGGGCTGGAAACACCATATATTTT.

The J gene is TRBJ1-1, the V gene TRBV7-2, with D uncertain. Germline values: CDR1 SGHTA, CDR2 FQGNSA. The CDR3 extends over 14 amino acids. V lost 1 base, J lost 4 bases, and 10 bases lay in between. CDR3: CASSLVGEGTEAFF. The CDR3 nucleotides are TGTGCCAGCAGCTTAGTCGGGGAGGGCACTGAAGCTTTCTTT.

This clone was picked up one time. This chain joins TRBV24-1 and TRBJ2-1; D might be TRBD2 (7 bases). CDR3 length: 15 residues. CDR1 KGHDR and CDR2 SFDVKD come from the germline V gene. With 4 bases removed from V and 7 bases from J, the gap between germline ends came to 16 bases. The CDR3 coding sequence is TGTGCCACCAGTGACCCGAGGGGGGGAGGTAATGAGCAGTTCTTC. Translated, it gives CATSDPRGGGNEQFF.

The chain has TRBV3-1 (or the pseudogene TRBV3-2) and TRBJ1-1; D unresolved. Trimming cost V 7 bases and J 4 bases, with 13 bases left between them. The CDR3 runs to 13 residues. Looked up from germline, CDR1 is LGHDT and CDR2 is YNNKEL (reference sequence). The CDR3 DNA follows: TGTGCCAGCATGCTCAGGCTCGTCACTGAAGCTTTCTTT. Translating it yields CASMLRLVTEAFF.

The V call is TRBV7-6, the J call TRBJ2-3; D is possibly TRBD1 (5 bases). CDR1 is SGHVS, CDR2 FNYEAQ, per germline. The CDR3 has 16 residues. Trimming pared 4 bases from V and 0 bases from J, leaving 14 bases between. The CDR3 nucleotides read TGTGCCAGCAGCTCCCTTGGACAATCTAGCACAGATACGCAGTATTTT. This encodes CASSSLGQSSTDTQYF.

This clone has only one observation. V usage is TRBV5-1 and J usage is TRBJ2-7; 9 nucleotides match TRBD1. V lost 0 bases to trimming and J lost 6 bases; unmatched junction nucleotides: 7. CDR3 length: 15 residues. Germline V gives CDR1 SGHRS, CDR2 YFSETQ. The CDR3 nucleotides read TGCGCCAGCAGCTTGGCAGGGGACAGGGCTACCGAGCAGTACTTC. It is translated as CASSLAGDRATEQYF.

V and J are TRBV28 and TRBJ1-5; 7 bases line up with TRBD1. There are 15 residues in the CDR3. With 6 bases clipped from V and 3 bases from J, the junction kept 8 bases outside the gene matches. The germline V gene has CDR1 MDHEN and CDR2 SYDVKM. CDR3 sequence reads: CASRTRDRFNQPQHF. The CDR3 region has the DNA TGTGCCAGCAGAACTAGGGACAGATTCAATCAGCCCCAGCATTTT.

The chain carries TRBV5-6 and TRBJ1-2; 7 bases map to TRBD1. CDR1 SGHDT and CDR2 YYEEEE come from the germline V gene. V trimming: 0 bases; J trimming: 5 bases; junction bases outside the gene matches: 13. This CDR3 contains 17 residues. The CDR3 loop reads CASSLEAGGWSWYGYTF. For the CDR3, the DNA is TGTGCCAGCAGCTTGGAAGCAGGGGGATGGTCTTGGTATGGCTACACCTTC.

V gene TRBV18 combines with J gene TRBJ2-3, with 10 bases lining up with TRBD1. Looked up from germline, CDR1 is KGHSH and CDR2 is LQKENI. CDR3 size: 16 residues. The J segment lost 4 bases and the V segment lost 6 bases, leaving 10 bases of the junction unmatched. CDR3: CASSRPGQGGADTQYF. For the CDR3, the DNA is TGTGCCAGCTCCCGTCCAGGACAGGGGGGGGCAGATACGCAGTATTTT.

This chain links TRBV28 with TRBJ2-4; maybe TRBD2 (5 bases). Germline CDR1 is MDHEN and CDR2 is SYDVKM. CDR3 length equals 16 residues. Between the trimmed V and J ends, which lost 2 bases and 0 bases, there was a span of 11 bases. CDR3 residues: CASSLGRGIAKNIQYF. The CDR3 region has the DNA TGTGCCAGCAGTTTAGGGAGAGGGATAGCCAAAAACATTCAGTACTTC.

J is TRBJ1-2 and V is TRBV5-1; D gene uncertain. Germline assignment: CDR1 SGHRS and CDR2 YFSETQ. Trimming cost V 0 bases and J 8 bases, with 17 bases left between them. The CDR3 covers 15 residues. The CDR3 region is CASSLAGMAGKGYTF. In nucleotides, the CDR3 is TGCGCCAGCAGCTTGGCCGGGATGGCAGGAAAAGGCTACACCTTC.

This chain connects TRBV3-1 (or the pseudogene TRBV3-2) to TRBJ1-1; D unresolved. Germline CDR1 LGHDT, CDR2 YNNKEL (reference sequence). The CDR3 length is 13 residues. Trimming left V 6 bases short and J 0 bases short, with 8 bases between. The CDR3 nucleotides read TGTGCCAGCAGGGGCACAGTGAACACTGAAGCTTTCTTT. Its translation is CASRGTVNTEAFF.

This chain uses TRBV5-6 with TRBJ1-2, with a possible D match to TRBD1 (5 bases). Germline V gene sequence: CDR1 SGHDT, CDR2 YYEEEE. The CDR3 contains 15 residues. Trimming removed 3 bases from V and 6 bases from J, with 18 bases in between. The chain's CDR3 is CASSSAALRADGYTF. CDR3 coding DNA: TGTGCCAGCAGCTCAGCCGCGCTCAGGGCTGATGGCTACACCTTC.